This T cell receptor (beta chain) was sequenced in a study of T cells in localized non-small cell lung cancer. The study, taken as a whole, reports: Adjacent lung tissue had a median approximately 57 of the top 100 clones found in the tumor. Longer overall survival accompanied higher blood T cell density.

With regard to this clone: Its specificity is not known.

Sequencing used immunoSEQ multiplex PCR; TCRdb keeps in-frame clones, though not all of them. The sample carries over 1,500 clones, approximately 20% recorded once. The CDR3 spans 16 residues. Per the germline V gene, CDR1 is SGHNT and CDR2 is YENEEA. J lost 4 bases, V lost 2 bases, and 6 bases had no gene match. The rearrangement joins TRBV11-3 to TRBJ2-2; TRBD1 agrees at 8 bases. The specimen comprised normal lung tissue next to the tumor, sampled before any cancer treatment. The clonotype was recovered from a female donor of 60 years or more with stage I lung adenocarcinoma. CDR3 residues: CASSLSGGQGTGELFF. As DNA, the CDR3 is TGTGCCAGCAGCTTAAGCGGAGGACAGGGCACCGGGGAGCTGTTTTTT.